This is a list of T cell receptor beta chains from one sample in a study of blood T cell repertoires in COVID-19. Measured with immunoSEQ multiplex PCR; TCRdb has only the in-frame clones, and not every one. The data hold some 170,000 clones, with about 79% observed a single time. Sequenced sample: PBMCs or T cells enriched from blood (not recorded which). These receptors all stem from a man in his fifties who had recovered from COVID-19. CDR3s include the opening cysteine and the closing phenylalanine or tryptophan. D genes are given only for firm matches. Expanded clones are given a class, and other clones once, few, many or no size at all.

clone size,D gene,V gene,J gene,CDR3 DNA,CDR3 protein
NA,NA,TRBV30,TRBJ2-7,TGTGCCTGGAGGGGTCGGGCAGGGGCCTACGAGCAGTACTTC,CAWRGRAGAYEQYF
few,NA,TRBV30,TRBJ1-6,TGTGCCTGGAAAACTCCAAGTAATTCACCCCTCCACTTT,CAWKTPSNSPLHF
NA,NA,TRBV28,TRBJ1-5,TGTGCCAGCAGTCCCCGCCTTGGGAGTCAGCCCCAGCATTTT,CASSPRLGSQPQHF
NA,NA,TRBV5-4,TRBJ1-1,TGTGCCAGCAGCTTGGCCAGGGCCGGTGTGAACACTGAAGCTTTCTTT,CASSLARAGVNTEAFF
NA,NA,TRBV12-3/TRBV12-4,TRBJ1-6,TGTGCCAGCAGTTTAAGTCCCCAGGCTTCCCTCCACTTT,CASSLSPQASLHF
NA,TRBD1,TRBV29-1,TRBJ1-3,TGCAGCGTTACAGACAGGGGTGGAAACACCATATATTTT,CSVTDRGGNTIYF
NA,TRBD1,TRBV10-1,TRBJ1-4,TGCGCCAGCAGCACGGGACAGGGGGATGAAAAACTGTTTTTT,CASSTGQGDEKLFF
few,NA,TRBV3-1/TRBV3-2,TRBJ1-6,TGTGCCAGCAGCCGCGGGACCCCAAATAATTCACCCCTCCACTTT,CASSRGTPNNSPLHF
NA,NA,TRBV2,TRBJ2-7,TGTGCCAGCAATCTGGCCCTTGGCTACGAGCAGTACTTC,CASNLALGYEQYF
NA,TRBD2,TRBV6-5,TRBJ2-3,TGTGCCAGCAGCCACCTAGCGGGGGGGGCAGATACGCAGTATTTT,CASSHLAGGADTQYF
NA,TRBD1,TRBV7-6,TRBJ1-5,TGTGCCAGCAGCTCTACAGGGGATAGCAATCAGCCCCAGCATTTT,CASSSTGDSNQPQHF
NA,NA,TRBV5-6,TRBJ1-4,TGTGCCAGCAGCCTCGGGGGAGGGGTCGGTAACGAAAAACTGTTTTTT,CASSLGGGVGNEKLFF
few,TRBD1,TRBV4-2,TRBJ1-2,TGTGCCAGCAGCCACAAGGGACAGTCAAACTATGGCTACACCTTC,CASSHKGQSNYGYTF
NA,TRBD1,TRBV4-1,TRBJ1-1,TGCGCCAGCAGCCCTGACAGGGGGCAAGCTTTCTTT,CASSPDRGQAFF
NA,TRBD1,TRBV29-1,TRBJ1-5,TGCAGCGTCGGGACAGGGGTTAAGGGGCAGCCCCAGCATTTT,CSVGTGVKGQPQHF
NA,NA,TRBV6-1,TRBJ2-5,TGTGCCAGCAGTGAAATGACTCGGGTAAACCAAGAGACCCAGTACTTC,CASSEMTRVNQETQYF
NA,NA,TRBV5-1,TRBJ2-2,TGCGCCAGCAGCTTTGGGGGACTCGACACCGGGGAGCTGTTTTTT,CASSFGGLDTGELFF
NA,NA,TRBV7-7,TRBJ2-4,TGTGCCAGCAGCTTAGATTCGGTGGTCCTAGCCAAAAACATTCAGTACTTC,CASSLDSVVLAKNIQYF